The present entry profiles one T cell receptor (beta chain) with its context. The antigen is undetermined. Molecular-barcoded quantitative 5'-RACE produced these TCR beta libraries. TCRdb re-called the 5' RACE reads through MiXCR, storing one row per CDR3 protein. The sample holds hundreds of thousands of distinct CDR3 sequences, roughly 24% seen once. The data originate from a study of CD8 T cells in ankylosing spondylitis. Findings and limits, study-wide: Reportedly, significant enrichment of disease-linked clones occurred in matched ankylosing spondylitis synovial fluid. The study identified a TCR beta motif of several highly homologous variants that appeared characteristic of ankylosing spondylitis blood.

Germline CDR1 is SGHRS and CDR2 is YFSETQ. The ends were cut back, 4 bases at V and 5 bases at J, with 18 bases in the middle. The CDR3 runs 15 residues. The sample comprised blood, either unsorted or a sorted T cell fraction (not recorded which). This sequence was found in a male donor with ankylosing spondylitis or in good health (not recorded which). The chain is built from TRBV5-1 and TRBJ2-5, with D possibly matching TRBD2 (6 bases). CDR3 amino acids: CASSQTSSVGETQYF. Written as DNA, the CDR3 is TGCGCCAGCAGCCAGACTAGTTCCGTGGGTGAGACCCAGTACTTC. Drawing the rest from reference TRBV5-1 and TRBJ2-5, the complete variable domain is KAGVTQTPRYLIKTRGQQVTLSCSPISGHRSVSWYQQTPGQGLQFLFEYFSETQRNKGNFPGRFSGRQFSNSRSEMNVSTLELGDSALYLCASSQTSSVGETQYFGPGTRLLVL.